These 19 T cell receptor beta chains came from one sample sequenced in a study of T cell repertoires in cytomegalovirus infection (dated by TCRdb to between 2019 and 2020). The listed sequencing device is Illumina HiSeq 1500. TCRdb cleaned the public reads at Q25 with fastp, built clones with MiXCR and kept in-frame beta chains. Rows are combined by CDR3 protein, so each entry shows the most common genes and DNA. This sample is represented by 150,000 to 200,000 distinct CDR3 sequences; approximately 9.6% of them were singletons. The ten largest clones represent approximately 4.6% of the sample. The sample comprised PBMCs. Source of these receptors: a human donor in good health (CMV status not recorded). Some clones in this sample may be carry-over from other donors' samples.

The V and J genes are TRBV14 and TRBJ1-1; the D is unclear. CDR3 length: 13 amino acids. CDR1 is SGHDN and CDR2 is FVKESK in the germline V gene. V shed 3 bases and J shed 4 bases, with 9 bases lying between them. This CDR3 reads CASSHQDRTEAFF. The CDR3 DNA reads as TGTGCCAGCAGCCATCAGGATCGCACTGAAGCTTTCTTT.

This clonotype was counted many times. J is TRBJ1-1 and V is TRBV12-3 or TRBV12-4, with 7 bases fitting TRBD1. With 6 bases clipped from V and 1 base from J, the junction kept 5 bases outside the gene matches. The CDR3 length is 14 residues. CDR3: CASRPTGRNTEAFF. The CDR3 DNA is TGTGCCAGCAGACCGACAGGGAGGAACACTGAAGCTTTCTTT.

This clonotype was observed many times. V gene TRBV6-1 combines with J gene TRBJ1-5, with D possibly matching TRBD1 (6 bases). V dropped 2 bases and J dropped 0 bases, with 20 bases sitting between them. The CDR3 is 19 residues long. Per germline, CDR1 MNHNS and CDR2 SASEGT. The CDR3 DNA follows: TGTGCCAGCAGTGAATACCCCCCGGGGGGCGCAAGTAGCAATCAGCCCCAGCATTTT. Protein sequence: CASSEYPPGGASSNQPQHF.

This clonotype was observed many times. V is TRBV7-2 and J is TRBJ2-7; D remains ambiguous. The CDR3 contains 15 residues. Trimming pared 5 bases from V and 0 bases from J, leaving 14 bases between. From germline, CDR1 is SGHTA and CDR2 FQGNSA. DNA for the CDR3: TGTGCCAGCAGCCCCTCGGGCGATATCTCCTACGAGCAGTACTTC. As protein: CASSPSGDISYEQYF.

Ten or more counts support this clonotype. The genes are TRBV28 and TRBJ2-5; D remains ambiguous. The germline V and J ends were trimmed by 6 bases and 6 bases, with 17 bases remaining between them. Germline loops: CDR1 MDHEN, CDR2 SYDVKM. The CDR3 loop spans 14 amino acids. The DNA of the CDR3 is TGTGCCAGCAGCGAACGACGGGCGATTAAGACCCAGTACTTC. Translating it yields CASSERRAIKTQYF.

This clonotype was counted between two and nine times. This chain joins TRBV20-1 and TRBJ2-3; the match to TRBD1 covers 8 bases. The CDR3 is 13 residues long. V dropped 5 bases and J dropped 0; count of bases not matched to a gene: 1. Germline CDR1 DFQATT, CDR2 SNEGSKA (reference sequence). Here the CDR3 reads CSARQGSTDTQYF. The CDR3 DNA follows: TGCAGTGCTCGACAGGGGAGCACAGATACGCAGTATTTT.

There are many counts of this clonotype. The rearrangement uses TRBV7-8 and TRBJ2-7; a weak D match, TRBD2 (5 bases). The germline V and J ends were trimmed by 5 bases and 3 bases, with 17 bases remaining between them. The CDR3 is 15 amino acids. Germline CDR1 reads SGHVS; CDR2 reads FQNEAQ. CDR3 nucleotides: TGTGCCAGCAGCGAAGTGGACGGAGGATACTACGAGCAGTACTTC. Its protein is CASSEVDGGYYEQYF.

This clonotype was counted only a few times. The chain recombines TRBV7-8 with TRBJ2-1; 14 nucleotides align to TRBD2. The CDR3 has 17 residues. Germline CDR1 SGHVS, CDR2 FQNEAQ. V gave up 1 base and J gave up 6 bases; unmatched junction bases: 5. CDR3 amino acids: CASSLVGLAGVGNEQFF. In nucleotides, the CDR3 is TGTGCCAGCAGCTTAGTGGGACTAGCGGGAGTCGGCAATGAGCAGTTCTTC.

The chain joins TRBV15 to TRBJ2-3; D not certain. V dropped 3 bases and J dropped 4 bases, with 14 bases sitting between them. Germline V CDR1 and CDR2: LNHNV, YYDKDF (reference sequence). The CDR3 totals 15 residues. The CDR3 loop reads CATSSQASHADTQYF. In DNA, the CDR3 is TGTGCCACCAGCAGTCAGGCTAGTCATGCAGATACGCAGTATTTT.

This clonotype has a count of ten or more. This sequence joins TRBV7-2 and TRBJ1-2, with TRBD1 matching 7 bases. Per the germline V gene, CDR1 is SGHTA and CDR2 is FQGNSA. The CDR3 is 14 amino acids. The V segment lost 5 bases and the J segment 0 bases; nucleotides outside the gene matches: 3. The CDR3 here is CASSAGTANYGYTF. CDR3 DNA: TGTGCCAGCAGCGCCGGGACAGCTAACTATGGCTACACCTTC.

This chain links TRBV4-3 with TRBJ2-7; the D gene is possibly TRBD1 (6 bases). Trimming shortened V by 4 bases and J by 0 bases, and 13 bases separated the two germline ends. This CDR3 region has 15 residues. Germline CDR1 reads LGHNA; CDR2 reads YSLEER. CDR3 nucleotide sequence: TGCGCCAGCAGCCCCGTAACAGGGCACTCCTACGAGCAGTACTTC. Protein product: CASSPVTGHSYEQYF.

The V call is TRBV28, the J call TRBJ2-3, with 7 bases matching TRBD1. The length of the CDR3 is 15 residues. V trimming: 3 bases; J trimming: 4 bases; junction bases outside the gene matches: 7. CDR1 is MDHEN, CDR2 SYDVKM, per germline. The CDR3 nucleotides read TGTGCCAGCAGTTTGAGACAGGGAATTGCAGATACGCAGTATTTT. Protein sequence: CASSLRQGIADTQYF.

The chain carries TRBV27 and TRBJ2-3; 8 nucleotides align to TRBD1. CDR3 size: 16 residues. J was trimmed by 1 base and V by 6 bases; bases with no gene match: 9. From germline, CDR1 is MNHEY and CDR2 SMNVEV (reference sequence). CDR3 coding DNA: TGTGCCAGCAGCGACCTCCAGGGGGCCGGCACAGATACGCAGTATTTT. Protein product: CASSDLQGAGTDTQYF.

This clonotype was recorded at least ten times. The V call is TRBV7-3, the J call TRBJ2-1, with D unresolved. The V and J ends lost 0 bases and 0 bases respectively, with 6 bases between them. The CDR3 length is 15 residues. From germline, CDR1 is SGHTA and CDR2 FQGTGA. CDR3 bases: TGTGCCAGCAGCTTAACCTTGAGCTCCTACAATGAGCAGTTCTTC. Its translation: CASSLTLSSYNEQFF.

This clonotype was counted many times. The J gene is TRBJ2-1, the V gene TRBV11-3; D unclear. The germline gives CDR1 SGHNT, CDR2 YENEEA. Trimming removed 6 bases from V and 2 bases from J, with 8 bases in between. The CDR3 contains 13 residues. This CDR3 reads CASSVFPYNEQFF. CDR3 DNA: TGTGCCAGCAGTGTTTTTCCCTACAATGAGCAGTTCTTC.

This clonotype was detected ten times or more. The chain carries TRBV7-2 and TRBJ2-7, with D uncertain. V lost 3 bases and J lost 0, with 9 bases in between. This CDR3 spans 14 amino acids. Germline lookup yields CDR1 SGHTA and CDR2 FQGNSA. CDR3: CASSFGRSSYEQYF. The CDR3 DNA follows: TGTGCCAGCAGCTTCGGTAGAAGCTCCTACGAGCAGTACTTC. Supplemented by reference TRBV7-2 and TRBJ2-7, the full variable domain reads GAGVSQSPSNKVTEKGKDVELRCDPISGHTALYWYRQSLGQGLEFLIYFQGNSAPDKSGLPSDRFSAERTGGSVSTLTIQRTQQEDSAVYLCASSFGRSSYEQYFGPGTRLTVT.

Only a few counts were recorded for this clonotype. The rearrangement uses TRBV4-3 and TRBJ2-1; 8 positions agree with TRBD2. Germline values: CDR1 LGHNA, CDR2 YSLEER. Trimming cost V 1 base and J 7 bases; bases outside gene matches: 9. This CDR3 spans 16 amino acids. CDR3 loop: CASSQGREVGWNEQFF. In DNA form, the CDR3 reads TGCGCCAGCAGCCAAGGGCGGGAGGTCGGGTGGAATGAGCAGTTCTTC.

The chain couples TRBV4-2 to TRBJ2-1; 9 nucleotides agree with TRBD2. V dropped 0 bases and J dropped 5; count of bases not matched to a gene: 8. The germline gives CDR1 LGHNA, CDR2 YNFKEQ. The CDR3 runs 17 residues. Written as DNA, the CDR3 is TGTGCCAGCAGCCAAGATGGCACTAGCGGGTTTAACAATGAGCAGTTCTTC. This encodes CASSQDGTSGFNNEQFF.

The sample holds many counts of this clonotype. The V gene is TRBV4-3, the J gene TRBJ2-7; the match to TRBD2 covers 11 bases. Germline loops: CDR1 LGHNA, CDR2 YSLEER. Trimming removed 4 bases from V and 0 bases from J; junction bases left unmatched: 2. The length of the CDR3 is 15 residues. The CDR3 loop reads CASSRLAGSSYEQYF. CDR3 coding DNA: TGCGCCAGCAGCCGACTAGCGGGGAGCTCCTACGAGCAGTACTTC.